Below are 17 T cell receptor beta chains sequenced from a single sample in a study of OX40 agonist ivuxolimab in advanced cancers. Sequencing was performed with immunoSEQ multiplex PCR; in TCRdb, only in-frame clones are kept and a portion is missing. The sample includes approximately 70,000 clones, around 88% of them seen just once. Sequenced material: CD4+ or CD8+ T cells sorted from blood, taken in a trial of the OX40 agonist ivuxolimab. These receptors all come from an adult with an advanced solid tumor such as melanoma, head and neck, liver or kidney cancer.

The genes are TRBV14 and TRBJ1-1, with D unresolved. Trimming took off 3 bases at V and 1 base at J, with 9 bases between the two ends. The CDR3 has 14 amino acids. Germline V gives CDR1 SGHDN, CDR2 FVKESK. CDR3 region: CASSQLGPNTEAFF. In DNA, the CDR3 is TGTGCCAGCAGCCAGCTGGGCCCGAACACTGAAGCTTTCTTT.

A single count supports this clone. The J gene is TRBJ1-2, the V gene TRBV5-4; the match to TRBD1 covers 10 bases. The CDR3 runs 15 residues. Per the germline V gene, CDR1 is SGHNT and CDR2 is YYREEE (reference sequence). Trimming took 3 bases from V and 7 from J; bases not matched to a gene: 9. The CDR3 protein is CASSSRDRGPGGYTF. In DNA, the CDR3 is TGTGCCAGCAGCTCAAGGGACAGGGGCCCGGGTGGCTACACCTTC. The full variable domain, its missing parts supplied by reference TRBV5-4 and TRBJ1-2, is ETGVTQSPTHLIKTRGQQVTLRCSSQSGHNTVSWYQQALGQGPQFIFQYYREEENGRGNFPPRFSGLQFPNYSSELNVNALELDDSALYLCASSSRDRGPGGYTFGSGTRLTVV.

The CDR3 reads CASTGQVTDTQYF. CDR3 sequence (DNA): TGTGCCAGCACGGGACAGGTCACAGATACGCAGTATTTT. The rearrangement joins TRBV2 to TRBJ2-3; 8 positions match TRBD1. The germline V gene encodes CDR1 SNHLY and CDR2 FYNNEI. The trim removed 7 bases at V and 2 bases at J, leaving 2 bases unmatched. This CDR3 has 13 residues.

The genes are TRBV29-1 and TRBJ2-3; possibly TRBD1 or TRBD2 for D (5 bases each). Germline V lookup: CDR1 SQVTM, CDR2 ANQGSEA. The length of the CDR3 is 14 residues. Trimming pared 6 bases from V and 3 bases from J, leaving 16 bases between. The CDR3 sequence is CSVGTPGRTDTQYF. CDR3 coding DNA: TGCAGCGTGGGGACCCCGGGTCGGACAGATACGCAGTATTTT.

The chain recombines TRBV19 with TRBJ2-2, with D possibly matching TRBD2 (5 bases). V was pared by 8 bases and J by 8 bases, with 18 bases between. The CDR3 sequence is 14 residues long. The V gene's germline CDR1 is LNHDA and CDR2 SQIVND (reference sequence). This chain's CDR3 is CASYMPSSGGELFF. The DNA of the CDR3 is TGTGCCAGTTATATGCCCTCCTCGGGGGGGGAGCTGTTTTTT.

The V gene is TRBV5-5, the J gene TRBJ2-7; possibly TRBD1 or TRBD2 for D (5 bases each). CDR3 size: 12 residues. Deletions cut 5 bases from V and 3 bases from J, with 9 bases between. Per germline, CDR1 SGHKS and CDR2 YYEKEE (reference sequence). Here the CDR3 DNA reads TGTGCCAGCAGGAGGGGTAACTACGAGCAGTACTTC. Translation gives CASRRGNYEQYF.

The CDR3 is CAITTGAGETQYF. The CDR3 region has the DNA TGTGCCATCACGACAGGGGCAGGGGAGACCCAGTACTTC. The chain couples TRBV10-3 to TRBJ2-5; 8 bases line up with TRBD1. After removal of 7 bases from V and 5 bases from J, the junction contained 6 bases not matched to a gene. Per the germline V gene, CDR1 is ENHRY and CDR2 is SYGVKD. This CDR3 is 13 amino acids long.

This clone was seen once. The J gene is TRBJ2-4, the V gene TRBV6-5; 7 nucleotides agree with TRBD1. The germline gives CDR1 MNHEY, CDR2 SVGAGI. The CDR3 runs 15 residues. V dropped 6 bases and J dropped 3; count of bases not matched to a gene: 8. DNA of the CDR3: TGTGCCAGCAGCCCCGAGGGGGCCAACAAAAACATTCAGTACTTC. Its translation: CASSPEGANKNIQYF.

This clone has more than one count but fewer than ten. The chain recombines TRBV5-1 with TRBJ2-1; 13 bases match TRBD2. With V trimmed by 4 bases and J by 2 bases, 6 bases remained unmatched. The CDR3 is 17 amino acids. Germline lookup yields CDR1 SGHRS and CDR2 YFSETQ. DNA for the CDR3: TGCGCCAGCAGCCGGGGACTAGCGGGGCCGACCTACAATGAGCAGTTCTTC. Amino acid sequence: CASSRGLAGPTYNEQFF.

The V gene is TRBV6-5, the J gene TRBJ1-2; 9 positions agree with TRBD1. This CDR3 has 13 amino acids. V was clipped by 4 bases and J by 7 bases; unmatched bases: 4. Germline V gives CDR1 MNHEY, CDR2 SVGAGI. The CDR3 DNA follows: TGTGCCAGCAGTTCGACAGGGGGTAGTGGCTACACCTTC. Translating it yields CASSSTGGSGYTF.

V and J are TRBV6-5 and TRBJ1-2; D might be TRBD1 (6 bases). The germline V and J ends were trimmed by 2 bases and 2 bases, with 9 bases remaining between them. From germline, CDR1 is MNHEY and CDR2 SVGAGI. The CDR3 totals 14 residues. As DNA, the CDR3 is TGTGCCAGCAGTTACCGGACAGACAACTATGGCTACACCTTC. Protein sequence: CASSYRTDNYGYTF.

This clone was observed once. DNA of the CDR3: TGCGCCAGCAGTGAGTCGGCCCGAGGGGCGGGCGATACGCAGTATTTT. It specifies CASSESARGAGDTQYF. The genes are TRBV10-1 and TRBJ2-3; D tentatively fits TRBD1 or TRBD2 (5 bases each). CDR3 length: 16 amino acids. The V end lost 0 bases, the J end lost 6 bases, and 16 bases lay between the germline ends. Per the germline V gene, CDR1 is WNHNN and CDR2 is SYGVQD (reference sequence).

This clone came up once. The rearrangement uses TRBV6-1 and TRBJ1-5; maybe TRBD1 (6 bases). Looked up from germline, CDR1 is MNHNS and CDR2 is SASEGT. The CDR3 runs 14 residues. Written as DNA, the CDR3 is TGTGCGAGCCACAGGGCAGTCGGAAATCAGCCCCAGCATTTT. Protein: CASHRAVGNQPQHF.

The chain carries TRBV6-5 and TRBJ1-5; a weak D match, TRBD1 (5 bases). With 4 bases removed from V and 4 bases from J, the gap between germline ends came to 8 bases. Germline values: CDR1 MNHEY, CDR2 SVGAGI. The CDR3 sequence is 13 residues long. This CDR3 reads CASSWGSNQPQHF. The CDR3 nucleotides read TGTGCCAGCAGTTGGGGCAGTAATCAGCCCCAGCATTTT.

The chain links TRBV20-1 to TRBJ1-1; D is unresolved. This CDR3 comprises 8 residues. The V and J ends lost 3 bases and 11 bases respectively, with 4 bases between them. Germline V lookup: CDR1 DFQATT, CDR2 SNEGSKA (reference sequence). CDR3 in DNA: TGCAGTGCTAGGGACGCTTTCTTT. This sequence encodes CSARDAFF.

The V call is TRBV5-1, the J call TRBJ2-5; D might be TRBD1 (6 bases). V lost 0 bases and J lost 1, with 10 bases in between. CDR3 length equals 15 residues. Germline values: CDR1 SGHRS, CDR2 YFSETQ. This CDR3 reads CASSLEQGPQETQYF. Here the CDR3 DNA reads TGCGCCAGCAGCTTGGAGCAGGGGCCCCAAGAGACCCAGTACTTC.

The V and J genes are TRBV18 and TRBJ1-4; D is uncertain. CDR1 KGHSH and CDR2 LQKENI come from the germline V gene. V lost 2 bases and J lost 13, with 11 bases in between. The CDR3 spans 12 residues. The CDR3 reads CASSPSGSGLFF. The CDR3 nucleotides are TGTGCCAGCTCACCATCCGGGTCTGGACTGTTTTTT.